Reported below is one TCR beta chain. TCRdb's copy holds only in-frame clones and misses some; the assay was immunoSEQ multiplex PCR. The sample holds tens of thousands of clones; roughly nine tenths are singletons and the top ten take under 35%. This specimen belongs to a study of blood T cell repertoires in COVID-19. In the study overall: The United States, Italy and Spain provided the acute and convalescent COVID-19 samples.

Germline V gene sequence: CDR1 SGHVS, CDR2 FQNEAQ. The J segment lost 10 bases and the V segment lost 2 bases, leaving 10 bases of the junction unmatched. The CDR3 extends over 15 amino acids. Sequencing used peripheral blood. The origin of this receptor is a woman of 80 years or more with acute or convalescent COVID-19. The chain links TRBV7-8 to TRBJ2-1; 8 bases fit TRBD2. The CDR3 bases are TGTGCCAGCAGCTTACGCGGGGGGCCCCTTGGGGAGCAGTTCTTC. It codes for CASSLRGGPLGEQFF.